The 23 T cell receptor beta chains below all came from one sample that was sequenced in a study of T cells in Graves' hyperthyroidism and ophthalmopathy (dated by TCRdb to the late 2010s). To prepare the library, multiplex PCR was applied. Data came from an Illumina HiSeq 2000. The TCR beta CDR3 regions were amplified from the RNA transcripts. A first-round RT-PCR of the TCR CDR3 used the HTBI primer set with the Qiagen OneStep RT-PCR kit. TCRdb trimmed public reads at Q25 via fastp, called clones via MiXCR and kept in-frame beta chains. Every entry covers one CDR3 protein and lists the most common genes and DNA from its rows. This sample holds approximately 420,000 distinct CDR3 sequences; just under 15% were observed only once. The top ten clonotypes cover around a third of the sample. Material for sequencing was blood. All receptors come from a woman aged 25 to 39 with Graves' hyperthyroidism.

This clonotype was seen ten or more times. J is TRBJ2-5 and V is TRBV28; TRBD2 matches at 7 bases. V shed 6 bases and J 2 bases; nucleotides not matched to a gene: 6. The CDR3 is made up of 14 amino acids. Germline V lookup: CDR1 MDHEN, CDR2 SYDVKM. The DNA for the CDR3 is TGTGCCAGCAGGACAGCGGGATCACAAGAGACCCAGTACTTC. This codes for CASRTAGSQETQYF.

This clonotype occurred many times. This chain links TRBV7-9 with TRBJ2-1; 7 bases agree with TRBD2. CDR3 length: 15 amino acids. V shed 1 base and J 2 bases; nucleotides not matched to a gene: 2. The germline V gene encodes CDR1 SEHNR and CDR2 FQNEAQ (reference sequence). As DNA, the CDR3 is TGTGCCAGCAGCTTAGGGCGGGAGACCTACAATGAGCAGTTCTTC. Protein: CASSLGRETYNEQFF.

The chain joins TRBV7-9 to TRBJ1-5; no clear D. The CDR3 loop spans 11 amino acids. V shed 5 bases and J shed 9 bases, with 8 bases lying between them. Germline V gene data show CDR1 as SEHNR and CDR2 as FQNEAQ (reference sequence). The CDR3 region has the DNA TGTGCCAGCAGCCCAGTAGGGCCCCAGCATTTT. It specifies CASSPVGPQHF. Full variable domain (remainder filled in from reference TRBV7-9 and TRBJ1-5): DTGVSQNPRHKITKRGQNVTFRCDPISEHNRLYWYRQTLGQGPEFLTYFQNEAQLEKSRLLSDRFSAERPKGSFSTLEIQRTEQGDSAMYLCASSPVGPQHFGDGTRLSIL.

This clonotype was counted many times. In DNA form, the CDR3 reads TGTGCCAGCAGCCAAGAAGGGGGAACGAATGGCTACACCTTC. This translates into CASSQEGGTNGYTF. V usage is TRBV4-2 and J usage is TRBJ1-2, with D perhaps matching TRBD1 (6 bases). V lost 0 bases to trimming and J lost 6 bases, with 11 bases between them. The CDR3 totals 14 residues. Germline values: CDR1 LGHNA, CDR2 YNFKEQ.

This clonotype has ten or more counts. The chain joins TRBV12-3 or TRBV12-4 to TRBJ2-7, with 12 bases aligning to TRBD2. The CDR3 is 16 residues long. J lost 5 bases, V lost 6 bases, and 11 bases had no gene match. The CDR3 sequence is CASSGEGLAGLNEQYF. As DNA, the CDR3 is TGTGCCAGCAGCGGTGAAGGACTAGCGGGACTTAACGAGCAGTACTTC.

This clonotype showed up many times. The chain couples TRBV5-5 to TRBJ1-1; a possible D gene is TRBD1 (6 bases). The germline gives CDR1 SGHKS, CDR2 YYEKEE (reference sequence). V shed 0 bases and J shed 3 bases, with 12 bases lying between them. The CDR3 sequence is 15 residues long. CDR3 in amino acids: CASSLEGTTHTEAFF. The DNA for the CDR3 is TGTGCCAGCAGCTTGGAAGGGACAACACACACTGAAGCTTTCTTT.

Many counts were recorded for this clonotype. The J gene is TRBJ1-1, the V gene TRBV28, with TRBD1 as a possible D gene (5 bases). Per the germline V gene, CDR1 is MDHEN and CDR2 is SYDVKM. The germline V and J ends were trimmed by 7 bases and 5 bases, with 20 bases remaining between them. CDR3 length: 15 amino acids. The CDR3 loop reads CASTLGVGVETEAFF. The CDR3 DNA reads TGTGCCAGCACGCTGGGGGTTGGGGTAGAGACTGAAGCTTTCTTT.

This clonotype has more than one count but fewer than ten. An end of the junction does not agree with germline; a read error may underlie this. The rearrangement links TRBV28 to TRBJ2-1; possibly TRBD2 for D (6 bases). Germline-derived CDR1 and CDR2 are MDHEN and SYDVKM. This CDR3 spans 15 amino acids. The CDR3 is CASTRSGNSYNGQFF. CDR3 in DNA: TGTGCCAGCACCCGTAGCGGAAACTCCTACAATGGGCAGTTCTTC.

At least ten counts were recorded for this clonotype. The chain is built from TRBV6-6 and TRBJ2-7; D remains ambiguous. This CDR3 has 12 residues. Germline V gene sequence: CDR1 MNHNY, CDR2 SVGAGI (reference sequence). V was pared by 0 bases and J by 2 bases, with 2 bases between. In DNA form, the CDR3 reads TGTGCCAGCAGTTACTCGACCTACGAGCAGTACTTC. This sequence encodes CASSYSTYEQYF.

This clonotype was detected ten times or more. The rearrangement links TRBV20-1 to TRBJ1-1, with D unresolved. V was cut by 5 bases and J by 1 base, with 20 bases left in between. This CDR3 has 16 residues. Germline CDR1 DFQATT, CDR2 SNEGSKA (reference sequence). The CDR3 loop reads CSAGPGPLLPNTEAFF. The CDR3, as DNA: TGCAGTGCTGGGCCGGGTCCTCTTCTCCCGAACACTGAAGCTTTCTTT.

At least ten counts were recorded for this clonotype. The gene calls are TRBV2 and TRBJ2-3; 9 bases map to TRBD2. CDR1 is SNHLY, CDR2 FYNNEI, per germline. With V trimmed by 5 bases and J by 2 bases, 5 bases remained unmatched. This CDR3 region has 15 residues. The CDR3 loop reads CASSLAGVNTDTQYF. Written as DNA, the CDR3 is TGTGCCAGCAGTTTAGCGGGAGTGAACACAGATACGCAGTATTTT. Full variable domain (rest looked up from reference TRBV2 and TRBJ2-3): EPEVTQTPSHQVTQMGQEVILRCVPISNHLYFYWYRQILGQKVEFLVSFYNNEISEKSEIFDDQFSVERPDGSNFTLKIRSTKLEDSAMYFCASSLAGVNTDTQYFGPGTRLTVL.

This clonotype was recorded at least ten times. The chain has TRBV28 and TRBJ2-7; TRBD2 matches at 7 bases. Trimming removed 5 bases from V and 0 bases from J; junction bases left unmatched: 10. The CDR3 is 16 amino acids. The germline V gene encodes CDR1 MDHEN and CDR2 SYDVKM. The CDR3 region is CASSHRREKSSYEQYF. For the CDR3, the DNA is TGTGCCAGCAGTCATAGGCGGGAGAAGAGCTCCTACGAGCAGTACTTC.

The J gene is TRBJ2-1, the V gene TRBV7-2, with TRBD2 identical over 8 bases. CDR1 and CDR2 (germline): SGHTA, FQGNSA. The CDR3 covers 16 residues. J lost 8 bases, V lost 5 bases, and 14 bases had no gene match. Written as DNA, the CDR3 is TGTGCCAGCAGCCAAGATCGAACGGGAGGGCCCGATGAGCAGTTCTTC. Translated, it gives CASSQDRTGGPDEQFF.

In this sample, this clonotype turned up many times. The chain recombines TRBV30 with TRBJ2-2; perhaps TRBD2 as D (6 bases). Per the germline V gene, CDR1 is GTSNPN and CDR2 is SVGIG (reference sequence). This CDR3 spans 15 amino acids. The V end lost 4 bases, the J end lost 0 bases, and 12 bases lay between the germline ends. This chain's CDR3 is CAWTPGTANTGELFF. CDR3 DNA sequence: TGTGCCTGGACCCCCGGGACTGCGAACACCGGGGAGCTGTTTTTT.

This clonotype was observed a few times. The rearrangement joins TRBV28 to TRBJ1-5; D is possibly TRBD1 (5 bases). V was shortened by 3 bases and J by 9 bases, with 15 bases between the two germline ends. Germline V lookup: CDR1 MDHEN, CDR2 SYDVKM. The CDR3 runs 14 residues. CDR3 nucleotides: TGTGCCAGCAGTTTGTTGGGGGGTAACGGGCCCCAGCATTTT. This encodes CASSLLGGNGPQHF.

This chain connects TRBV7-9 to TRBJ2-7, with D perhaps being TRBD1 or TRBD2 (5 bases each). The CDR3 is 13 amino acids. V dropped 11 bases and J dropped 0 bases, with 14 bases sitting between them. The germline V gene encodes CDR1 SEHNR and CDR2 FQNEAQ (reference sequence). DNA of the CDR3: TGTGCCGGAGAGGGACCAGCCTCCTACGAGCAGTACTTC. It yields the protein CAGEGPASYEQYF.

Ten or more counts support this clonotype. The CDR3 coding sequence is TGTGCCAGCAGTTACAGCGGGAGGTCGTACGAGCAGTACTTC. Translated, it gives CASSYSGRSYEQYF. This chain uses TRBV6-2 or TRBV6-3 with TRBJ2-7; TRBD2 aligns across 9 bases. V dropped 2 bases and J dropped 4; count of bases not matched to a gene: 3. The CDR3 has 14 residues. CDR1 and CDR2 from the germline V gene are MNHEY and SVGEGT.

Only a few counts were recorded for this clonotype. The chain couples TRBV19 to TRBJ1-5; D call uncertain. V gave up 6 bases and J gave up 6 bases, with 18 bases separating them. The CDR3 spans 15 residues. Germline V gene sequence: CDR1 LNHDA, CDR2 SQIVND (reference sequence). The DNA for the CDR3 is TGTGCCAGTAGGAATGCCGGGCCTGCTATTCAGCCCCAGCATTTT. As protein: CASRNAGPAIQPQHF.

This clonotype showed up just a few times. The rearrangement uses TRBV15 and TRBJ2-1; the D is unclear. The CDR3 totals 14 residues. Between the trimmed V and J ends, which lost 0 bases and 10 bases, there was a span of 13 bases. CDR1 LNHNV and CDR2 YYDKDF come from the germline V gene (reference sequence). CDR3 coding DNA: TGTGCCACCAGCAGAGATCTGCACGCCATGGAGCAGTTCTTC. Translation gives CATSRDLHAMEQFF.

This clonotype was seen many times. The chain recombines TRBV12-3 or TRBV12-4 with TRBJ1-1; no firm D call. Trimming shortened V by 4 bases and J by 10 bases, and 22 bases separated the two germline ends. The CDR3 runs to 15 residues. The CDR3 loop reads CASSSLTSLGSRAFF. The CDR3 DNA sequence: TGTGCCAGCAGTTCCTTAACCTCATTGGGGTCCCGAGCTTTCTTT.

The V call is TRBV15, the J call TRBJ2-3; TRBD1 might be the D (5 bases). The CDR3 length is 17 residues. Germline CDR1 reads LNHNV; CDR2 reads YYDKDF (reference sequence). The V and J ends lost 5 bases and 0 bases respectively, with 18 bases between them. CDR3 region: CATSGAGSSSSTDTQYF. The CDR3 DNA reads as TGTGCCACCAGCGGGGCCGGGTCCTCGTCTAGCACAGATACGCAGTATTTT.

This clonotype was found a few times. The chain recombines TRBV6-1 with TRBJ2-1, with TRBD1 matching over 9 bases. V lost 6 bases to trimming and J lost 4 bases; unmatched junction nucleotides: 4. This CDR3 spans 14 amino acids. Germline values: CDR1 MNHNS, CDR2 SASEGT. This CDR3 is CASRWGQGYNEQFF. The CDR3, as DNA: TGTGCCAGCAGGTGGGGACAGGGTTACAATGAGCAGTTCTTC.

The table lists this clonotype with many counts. The chain uses TRBV5-1 and TRBJ2-7; 11 bases are shared with TRBD1. CDR3 size: 15 residues. Germline values: CDR1 SGHRS, CDR2 YFSETQ. Trimming at V came to 1 base and at J to 7 bases, leaving 7 bases not matched to a gene. CDR3 amino acids: CASSLSDRGLSEQYF. The CDR3 DNA reads as TGCGCCAGCAGCTTGTCGGACAGGGGGCTGAGTGAGCAGTACTTC.